This T cell receptor beta chain was sequenced during a study of T cell clonality in common variable immunodeficiency. In this sample, this clone turned up many times. The antigen is not known. The read comes to an end 3 residues before the CDR3 does, leaving the germline J gene to fill in the end. The germline CDR1 and CDR2 sequences are ENHRY and SYGVKD. This CDR3 contains 14 residues. Trimming shortened V by 6 bases and J by 4 bases, and 15 bases separated the two germline ends. Using immunoSEQ multiplex PCR, the repertoire was profiled, and TCRdb retains in-frame clones only, with some absent. This repertoire holds about 23,000 clones, and none appear only once. Overall study results and limits: In common variable immunodeficiency, TCR beta chains reportedly carried fewer deletions and N-nucleotide insertions. Compared with healthy controls, CVID subjects showed increased TCRbeta clonality, mostly in about a third.

CVID subjects were neither ill nor on immunomodulatory or immunosuppressive medication at sampling. Blood samples were heparinized, about 4.5 to 9 ml per donor. The source is a human donor with common variable immunodeficiency. Sequenced sample: peripheral blood mononuclear cells. This chain links TRBV10-3 with TRBJ1-1; D might be TRBD1 (6 bases). CDR3 bases read: TGTGCCATCAGGCCAGGGGAACTAGGCACTGAA. Amino acids: CAIRPGELGTE. In full, the CDR3 is CAIRPGELGTEAFF.